Sequencing of this TCR beta chain was carried out in a study of cytomegalovirus exposure and HLA in healthy donors. General study points: Whilst most TCR sequences proved rare, a subset of public TCRs occurred across many donors. It was reported that TCR beta sequences correctly inferred the HLA-A and HLA-B alleles for most subjects. Analysis performed later found roughly 18,000 TCR beta sequences associated with HLA alleles at 0.05 false discovery rate.

Amplification used 60 Vbeta primers and 13 Jbeta primers. Clones were read by immunoSEQ multiplex PCR, and TCRdb kept only the in-frame ones, dropping some. Of some 130,000 clones listed, around 79% were seen once; the top ten hold 2.5% to 3.5%. As to this clone: The antigen is undetermined.

The CDR3 loop spans 16 amino acids. From germline, CDR1 is SEHNR and CDR2 FQNEAQ (reference sequence). Trimming removed 4 bases from V and 3 bases from J, with 15 bases in between. The chain uses TRBV7-9 and TRBJ1-4; D not resolved. This TCR derives from a young woman in good health and CMV-seropositive. What was sequenced was PBMCs. CDR3 nucleotide sequence: TGTGCCAGCAGCTCCTTTCTCTCCCCGGCTAATGAAAAACTGTTTTTT. Translated: CASSSFLSPANEKLFF.